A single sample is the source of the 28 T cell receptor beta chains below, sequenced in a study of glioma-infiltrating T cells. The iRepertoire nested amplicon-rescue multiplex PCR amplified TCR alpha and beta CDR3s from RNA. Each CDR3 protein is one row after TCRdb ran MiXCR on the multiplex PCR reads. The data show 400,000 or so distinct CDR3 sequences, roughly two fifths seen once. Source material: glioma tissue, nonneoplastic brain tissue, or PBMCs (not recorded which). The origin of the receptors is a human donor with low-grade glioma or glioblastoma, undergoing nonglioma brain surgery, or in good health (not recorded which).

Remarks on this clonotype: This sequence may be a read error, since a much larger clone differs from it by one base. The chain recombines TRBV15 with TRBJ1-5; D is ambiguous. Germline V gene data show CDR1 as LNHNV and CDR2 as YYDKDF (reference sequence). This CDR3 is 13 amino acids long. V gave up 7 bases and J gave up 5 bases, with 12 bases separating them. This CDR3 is CATTLQADQPQHF. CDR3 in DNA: TGTGCCACCACCCTCCAGGCCGATCAGCCCCAGCATTTT.

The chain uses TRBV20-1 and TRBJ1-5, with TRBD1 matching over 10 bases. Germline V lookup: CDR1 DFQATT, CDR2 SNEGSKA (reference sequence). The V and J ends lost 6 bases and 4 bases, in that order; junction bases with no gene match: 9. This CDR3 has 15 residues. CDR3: CSAKSGTGVNQPQHF. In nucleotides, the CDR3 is TGCAGTGCAAAGTCCGGGACAGGGGTGAATCAGCCCCAGCATTTT.

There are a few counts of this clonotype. The CDR3 nucleotides read TGCGCCAGCAGCTTCCCGACTAATGAGCAGTTCTTC. Amino acid sequence: CASSFPTNEQFF. The rearrangement uses TRBV5-1 and TRBJ2-1; the D is unclear. CDR1 and CDR2 from the germline V gene are SGHRS and YFSETQ. The CDR3 runs to 12 residues. Trimming stripped 2 bases from V and 7 bases from J, with 7 bases between.

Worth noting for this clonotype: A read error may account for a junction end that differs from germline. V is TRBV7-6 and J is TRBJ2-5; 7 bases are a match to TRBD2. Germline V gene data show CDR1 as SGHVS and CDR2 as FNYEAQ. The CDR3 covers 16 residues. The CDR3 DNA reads TGTGCTAGCAGCTTCGGGGAGGGGAAGTTCGGAGAGACCCAGTACTTC. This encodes CASSFGEGKFGETQYF.

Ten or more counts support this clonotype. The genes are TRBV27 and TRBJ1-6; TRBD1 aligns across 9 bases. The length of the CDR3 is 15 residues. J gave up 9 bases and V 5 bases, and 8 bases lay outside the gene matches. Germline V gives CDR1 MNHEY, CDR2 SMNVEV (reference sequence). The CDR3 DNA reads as TGTGCCAGCAGTCCCCCGGGACAGGGACTTTCACCCCTCCACTTT. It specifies CASSPPGQGLSPLHF.

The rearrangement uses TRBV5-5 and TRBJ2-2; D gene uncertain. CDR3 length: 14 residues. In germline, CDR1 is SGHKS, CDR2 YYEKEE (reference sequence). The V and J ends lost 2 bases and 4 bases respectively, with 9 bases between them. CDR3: CASSLEWSTGELFF. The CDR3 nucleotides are TGTGCCAGCAGCTTAGAATGGAGCACCGGGGAGCTGTTTTTT.

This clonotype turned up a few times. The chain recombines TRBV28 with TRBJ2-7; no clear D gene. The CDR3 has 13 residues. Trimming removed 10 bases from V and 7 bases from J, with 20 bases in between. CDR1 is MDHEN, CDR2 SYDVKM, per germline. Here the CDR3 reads CAIEPPGPKEQYF. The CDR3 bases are TGTGCCATAGAACCGCCGGGCCCCAAAGAGCAGTACTTC.

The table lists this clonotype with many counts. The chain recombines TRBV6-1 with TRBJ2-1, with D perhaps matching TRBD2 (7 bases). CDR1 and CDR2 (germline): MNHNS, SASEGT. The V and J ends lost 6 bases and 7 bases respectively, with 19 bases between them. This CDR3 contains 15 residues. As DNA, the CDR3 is TGTGCCAGCAGCCGGACGGGGGGCGCGGAAAATGAGCAGTTCTTC. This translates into CASSRTGGAENEQFF.

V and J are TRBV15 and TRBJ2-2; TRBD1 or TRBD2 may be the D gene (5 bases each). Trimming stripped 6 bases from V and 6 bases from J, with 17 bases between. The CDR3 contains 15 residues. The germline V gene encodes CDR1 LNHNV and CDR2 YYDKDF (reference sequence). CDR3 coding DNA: TGTGCCACCAGTATAAGGGACGCAGGAGCCGGGGAGCTGTTTTTT. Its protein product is CATSIRDAGAGELFF.

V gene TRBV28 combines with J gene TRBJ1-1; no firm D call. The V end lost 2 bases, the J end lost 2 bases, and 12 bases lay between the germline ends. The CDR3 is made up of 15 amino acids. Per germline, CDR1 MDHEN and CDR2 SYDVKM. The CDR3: CASSLSRAYNTEAFF. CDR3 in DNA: TGTGCCAGCAGTTTAAGTCGGGCGTATAACACTGAAGCTTTCTTT.

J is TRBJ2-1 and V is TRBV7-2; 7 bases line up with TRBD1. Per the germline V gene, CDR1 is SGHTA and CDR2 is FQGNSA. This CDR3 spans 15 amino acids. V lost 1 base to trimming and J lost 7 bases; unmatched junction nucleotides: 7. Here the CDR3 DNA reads TGTGCCAGCAGCTTAGTAACCGGGACAGTTAATGAGCAGTTCTTC. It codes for CASSLVTGTVNEQFF.

The CDR3 sequence is CASSPAGGLSYEQYF. DNA of the CDR3: TGCGCCAGCAGCCCAGCTGGGGGGCTATCCTACGAGCAGTACTTC. The chain employs TRBV4-1 and TRBJ2-7; D tentatively reads TRBD1 or TRBD2 (6 bases each). CDR1 is MGHRA, CDR2 YSYEKL, per germline. Trimming pared 4 bases from V and 1 base from J, leaving 14 bases between. The CDR3 spans 15 residues.

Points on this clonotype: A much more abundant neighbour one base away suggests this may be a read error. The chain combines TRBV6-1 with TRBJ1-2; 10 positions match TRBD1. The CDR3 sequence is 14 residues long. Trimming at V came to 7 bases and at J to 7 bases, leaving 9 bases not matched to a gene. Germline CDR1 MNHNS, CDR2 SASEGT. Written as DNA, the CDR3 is TGTGCCAGCAACCGAGGACAGGGGGAATGTGGCTACACCTTC. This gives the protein CASNRGQGECGYTF.

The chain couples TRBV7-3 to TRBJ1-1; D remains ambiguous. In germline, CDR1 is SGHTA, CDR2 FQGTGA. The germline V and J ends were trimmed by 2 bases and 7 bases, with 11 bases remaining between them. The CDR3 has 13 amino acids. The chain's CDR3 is CASSLDGRGEAFF. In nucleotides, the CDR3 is TGTGCCAGCAGCTTAGATGGACGTGGTGAAGCTTTCTTT.

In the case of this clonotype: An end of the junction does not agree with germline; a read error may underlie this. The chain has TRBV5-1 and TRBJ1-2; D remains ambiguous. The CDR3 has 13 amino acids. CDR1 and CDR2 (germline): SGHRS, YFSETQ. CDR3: CASSLAGYYGYAF. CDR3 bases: TGCGCCAGCAGCTTGGCCGGCTACTATGGCTACGCCTTC.

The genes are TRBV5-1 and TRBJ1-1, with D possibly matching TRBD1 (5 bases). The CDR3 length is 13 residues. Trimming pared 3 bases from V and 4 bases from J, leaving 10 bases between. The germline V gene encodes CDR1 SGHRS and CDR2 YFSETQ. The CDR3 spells CASSSGRFTEAFF. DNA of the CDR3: TGCGCCAGCAGCTCGGGACGATTCACTGAAGCTTTCTTT.

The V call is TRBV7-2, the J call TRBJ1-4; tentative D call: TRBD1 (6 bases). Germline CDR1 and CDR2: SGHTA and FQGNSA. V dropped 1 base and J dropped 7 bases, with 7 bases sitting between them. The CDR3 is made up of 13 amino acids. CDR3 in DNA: TGTGCCAGCAGCTTAGACAGGGTTGAAAAACTGTTTTTT. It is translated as CASSLDRVEKLFF.

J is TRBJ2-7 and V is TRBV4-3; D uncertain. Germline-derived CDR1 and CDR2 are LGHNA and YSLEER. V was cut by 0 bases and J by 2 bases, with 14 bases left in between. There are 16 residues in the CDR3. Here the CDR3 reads CASSQDEAGGTYEQYF. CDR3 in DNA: TGCGCCAGCAGCCAAGATGAGGCCGGTGGAACCTACGAGCAGTACTTC.

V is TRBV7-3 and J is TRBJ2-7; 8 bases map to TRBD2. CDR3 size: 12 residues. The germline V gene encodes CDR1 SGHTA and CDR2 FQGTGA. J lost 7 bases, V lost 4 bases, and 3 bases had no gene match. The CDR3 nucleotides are TGTGCCAGCAGCTACGAGCGGGAGGAGCAGTACTTC. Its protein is CASSYEREEQYF.

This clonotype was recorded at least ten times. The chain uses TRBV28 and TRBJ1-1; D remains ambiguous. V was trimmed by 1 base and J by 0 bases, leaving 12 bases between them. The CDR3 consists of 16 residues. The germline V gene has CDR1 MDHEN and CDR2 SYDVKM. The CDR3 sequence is CASSLSSADVNTEAFF. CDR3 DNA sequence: TGTGCCAGCAGTTTATCCTCTGCAGACGTGAACACTGAAGCTTTCTTT.

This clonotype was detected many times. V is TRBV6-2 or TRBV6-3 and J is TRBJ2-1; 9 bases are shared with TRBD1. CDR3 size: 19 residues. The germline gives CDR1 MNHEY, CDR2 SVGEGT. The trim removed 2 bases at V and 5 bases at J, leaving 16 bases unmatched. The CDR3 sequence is CASSYRSFNRDRVNNEQFF. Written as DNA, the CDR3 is TGTGCCAGCAGTTACCGTTCATTCAACCGGGACAGGGTGAACAATGAGCAGTTCTTC.

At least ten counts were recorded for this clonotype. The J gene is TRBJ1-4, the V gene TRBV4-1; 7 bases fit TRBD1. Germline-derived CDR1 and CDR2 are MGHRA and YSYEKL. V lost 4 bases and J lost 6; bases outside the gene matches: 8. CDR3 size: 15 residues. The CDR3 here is CASSLQGGTDEKLFF. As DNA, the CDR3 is TGCGCCAGCAGCCTTCAGGGAGGGACAGATGAAAAACTGTTTTTT.

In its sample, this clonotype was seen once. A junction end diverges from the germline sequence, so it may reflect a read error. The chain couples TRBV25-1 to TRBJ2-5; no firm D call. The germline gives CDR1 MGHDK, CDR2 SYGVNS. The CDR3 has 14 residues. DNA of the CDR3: TGTGCCAGCAGTGAATCTGTAATACAAGAGTCCCAGTACTTC. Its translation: CASSESVIQESQYF.

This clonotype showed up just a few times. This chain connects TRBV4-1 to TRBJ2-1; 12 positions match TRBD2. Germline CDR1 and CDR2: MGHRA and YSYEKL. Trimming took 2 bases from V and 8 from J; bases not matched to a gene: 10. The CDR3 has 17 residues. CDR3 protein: CASSQSLAGGPKHEQFF. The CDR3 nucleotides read TGCGCCAGCAGCCAAAGCCTAGCGGGAGGGCCTAAGCATGAGCAGTTCTTC.

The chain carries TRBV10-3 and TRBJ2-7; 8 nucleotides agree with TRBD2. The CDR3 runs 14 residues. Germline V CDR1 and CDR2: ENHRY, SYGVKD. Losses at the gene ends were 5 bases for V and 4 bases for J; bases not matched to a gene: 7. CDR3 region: CAISYTSGVYEQYF. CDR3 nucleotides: TGTGCCATCAGTTATACTAGCGGAGTGTACGAGCAGTACTTC.

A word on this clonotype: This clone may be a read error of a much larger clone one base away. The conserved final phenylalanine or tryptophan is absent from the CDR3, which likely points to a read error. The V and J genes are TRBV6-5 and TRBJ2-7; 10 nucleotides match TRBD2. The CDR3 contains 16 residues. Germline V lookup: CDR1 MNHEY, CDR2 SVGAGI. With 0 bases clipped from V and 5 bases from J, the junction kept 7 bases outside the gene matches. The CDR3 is CASSYSLLAGFDEQYL. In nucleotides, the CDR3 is TGTGCCAGCAGTTACTCGTTACTAGCGGGATTTGACGAGCAGTACCTC.

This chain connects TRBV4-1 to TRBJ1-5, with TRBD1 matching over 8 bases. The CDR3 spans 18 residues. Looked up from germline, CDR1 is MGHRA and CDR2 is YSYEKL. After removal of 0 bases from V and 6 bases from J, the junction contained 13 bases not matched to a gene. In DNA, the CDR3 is TGCGCCAGCAGCCAAGATCTGGGACAGGCCACTATCGCTCAGCCCCAGCATTTT. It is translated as CASSQDLGQATIAQPQHF.

CDR3 DNA sequence: TGTGCCAGCAGTATTAGGGGGACCGGGGAGCTGTTTTTT. This sequence encodes CASSIRGTGELFF. The chain combines TRBV2 with TRBJ2-2; D possibly corresponds to TRBD1 (6 bases). Trimming pared 5 bases from V and 5 bases from J, leaving 9 bases between. Germline V gene lookup returns CDR1 SNHLY and CDR2 FYNNEI. The CDR3 totals 13 residues.